This T cell receptor beta chain derives from a study of tumor-infiltrating lymphocytes in primary liver carcinoma. Study summary: Productive TCRbeta read counts per sample ran from roughly 3.5 to 7 million and were similar across tissue types.

With regard to this clonotype: Its antigen is not identified. This may be a read error, as it is one base from a much larger clone.

From 500 ng total RNA, TCR beta cDNA was generated with a primer in the constant region. Investigators got TCR beta libraries out of three nested multiplex PCR rounds, done with slightly modified ARM-PCR. Investigators reported that the first two PCR rounds, at 10 cycles each, used TRBV1-TRBV30 forward primers with a C-beta reverse primer. Using its own MiXCR run on the multiplex PCR reads, TCRdb lists one record per CDR3 protein. Here the sample spans about 310,000 distinct CDR3 sequences, almost 60% being singletons. CDR1 SQVTM and CDR2 ANQGSEA come from the germline V gene. V lost 7 bases, J lost 1 base, and 7 bases lay in between. CDR3 length: 11 amino acids. Study-wide findings and caveats: Tumor region pairs outstripped tumor-adjacent and tumor-blood pairs in overlap.

The blood RNA (from unsorted whole blood) was obtained, and germline DNA was also extracted. Chronic HBV infection was present in the patients, who were treatment-naive. This sequence originates from a woman in her 30s with primary liver carcinoma and hepatitis B virus infection. The sample was peripheral blood. The chain has TRBV29-1 and TRBJ1-1; D call uncertain. DNA for the CDR3: TGCAGCGCTGACAAGAACACTGAAGCTTTCTTT. Its protein product is CSADKNTEAFF.